These 4 T cell receptor beta chains originate from one sample sequenced in a study of T cell repertoires and Cas9 in healthy adults. Data came from immunoSEQ multiplex PCR; TCRdb stores just in-frame clones and leaves some out. The sample includes about 15,000 clones, roughly 89% of them seen just once. Specimen: Tregs (CD4+, CD25+, CD127-, CD137-, CD154-) from PBMCs; culture status not recorded. The receptors come from a human donor in good health.

This clone came up a few times. The V call is TRBV28, the J call TRBJ1-3, with 7 nucleotides matching TRBD1. CDR3 length: 14 amino acids. V lost 9 bases and J lost 4; bases outside the gene matches: 9. Germline V gene sequence: CDR1 MDHEN, CDR2 SYDVKM. CDR3 loop: CASRRTGEGNTIYF. CDR3 sequence (DNA): TGTGCCAGTCGAAGGACAGGAGAAGGAAACACCATATATTTT.

Here the CDR3 DNA reads TGTGCCAGCAGCTCAGCGGGACAAACCTTTAGCACAGATACGCAGTATTTT. Translated: CASSSAGQTFSTDTQYF. V and J are TRBV11-2 and TRBJ2-3, with D perhaps matching TRBD2 (7 bases). The germline V gene encodes CDR1 SGHAT and CDR2 FQNNGV. The CDR3 loop spans 17 amino acids. V was shortened by 4 bases and J by 0 bases, with 17 bases between the two germline ends.

V gene TRBV5-5 combines with J gene TRBJ1-1; D gene unclear. V lost 1 base and J lost 2, with 6 bases in between. Looked up from germline, CDR1 is SGHKS and CDR2 is YYEKEE (reference sequence). The CDR3 has 13 residues. CDR3 nucleotide sequence: TGTGCCAGCAGCTTGTGGGGTAACACTGAAGCTTTCTTT. This gives the protein CASSLWGNTEAFF.

CDR3 loop: CASSFPIKVAGLVTYEQYF. The CDR3 DNA reads as TGTGCCAGCAGCTTTCCCATAAAGGTAGCGGGGTTGGTAACCTACGAGCAGTACTTC. The chain has TRBV11-2 and TRBJ2-7; 8 bases align to TRBD2. Germline V lookup: CDR1 SGHAT, CDR2 FQNNGV. The CDR3 contains 19 residues. V was pared by 3 bases and J by 2 bases, with 18 bases of the junction left unmatched.